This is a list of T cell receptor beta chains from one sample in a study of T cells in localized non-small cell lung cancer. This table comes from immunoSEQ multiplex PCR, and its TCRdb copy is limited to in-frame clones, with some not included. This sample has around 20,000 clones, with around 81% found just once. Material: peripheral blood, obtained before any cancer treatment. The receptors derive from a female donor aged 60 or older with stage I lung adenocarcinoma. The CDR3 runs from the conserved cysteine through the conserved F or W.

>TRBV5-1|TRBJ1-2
CASSTGTGNYGYTF
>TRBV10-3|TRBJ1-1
CAIRDTRRGTEAFF
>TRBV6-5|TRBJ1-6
CASSYSRVRGDSPLHF
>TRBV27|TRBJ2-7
CASSLSPLGSYEQYF
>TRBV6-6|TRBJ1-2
CASTSQFGGLGYTF
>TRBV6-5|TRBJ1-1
CASSYGVVTEAFF
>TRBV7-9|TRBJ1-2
CASSSNMDGYTF
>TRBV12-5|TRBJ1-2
CASARDEGYTF
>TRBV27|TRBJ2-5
CASSSTGVVETQYF
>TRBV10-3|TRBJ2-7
CAILGSKGEQYF
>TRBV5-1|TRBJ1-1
CASSGMGQGSTEAFF
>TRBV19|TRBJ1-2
CASRGQGNYGYTF
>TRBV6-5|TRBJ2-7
CASRGLAGGQNEQYF
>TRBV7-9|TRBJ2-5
CASSPPTSGGLPQYF
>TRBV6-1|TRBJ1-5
CASSERPPGGNQPQHF
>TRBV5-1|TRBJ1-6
CASSLEASSNSPLHF
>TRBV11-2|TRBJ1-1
CASSSQGGLVAFF
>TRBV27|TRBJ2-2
CASSPLAGATGELFF
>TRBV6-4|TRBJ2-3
CASSPGQGRLDTQYF
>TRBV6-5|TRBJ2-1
CASSYGGDYNEQFF
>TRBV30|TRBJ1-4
CAWTGGGGLGEKLFF
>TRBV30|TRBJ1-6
CAWSVLGGGSPLHF
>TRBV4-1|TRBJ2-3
CASSQDRDRVGDTQYF
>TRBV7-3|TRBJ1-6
CASSLYGGQVSPLHF